Shown below are 23 T cell receptor beta chains from a single sample sequenced in a study of T cell responses to AZD1222 COVID-19 vaccine. Generated by immunoSEQ multiplex PCR, the TCRdb table keeps only in-frame clones and is missing some. Here the sample spans some 130,000 clones, roughly 91% being singletons. The sample in question was peripheral blood, obtained 28 days after the second AZD1222 dose. These receptor sequences come from an adult who received the AZD1222 COVID-19 vaccine.

J is TRBJ2-5 and V is TRBV5-1; the match to TRBD1 covers 9 bases. V trimming: 0 bases; J trimming: 5 bases; junction bases outside the gene matches: 8. This CDR3 has 16 residues. The V gene's germline CDR1 is SGHRS and CDR2 YFSETQ. DNA for the CDR3: TGCGCCAGCAGCTTGGCCCCGGATACAGGGGGCGAGACCCAGTACTTC. It is translated as CASSLAPDTGGETQYF.

The CDR3 loop reads CASSLLRGGYEQYF. CDR3 DNA: TGTGCCAGCAGCTTGTTGCGGGGTGGCTACGAGCAGTACTTC. The J gene is TRBJ2-7, the V gene TRBV11-3; perhaps TRBD2 as D (6 bases). The length of the CDR3 is 14 residues. The ends were cut back, 3 bases at V and 3 bases at J, with 12 bases in the middle. The germline V gene has CDR1 SGHNT and CDR2 YENEEA.

The chain joins TRBV5-1 to TRBJ2-5, with D maybe TRBD1 (5 bases). Germline CDR1 and CDR2: SGHRS and YFSETQ. There are 14 residues in the CDR3. Trimming cost V 2 bases and J 2 bases, with 10 bases left between them. The CDR3 nucleotides read TGCGCCAGCAGCTTCTCCAGGGCTCAAGAGACCCAGTACTTC. Translation: CASSFSRAQETQYF.

This chain uses TRBV18 with TRBJ2-5, with a tentative D call TRBD1 (5 bases). Germline V gene data show CDR1 as KGHSH and CDR2 as LQKENI. V lost 5 bases, J lost 0 bases, and 10 bases lay in between. This CDR3 comprises 14 residues. As DNA, the CDR3 is TGTGCCAGCTCAGGGGAAGGGGACCAAGAGACCCAGTACTTC. Amino acid sequence: CASSGEGDQETQYF.

CDR3 bases: TGTGCCAGTAGCGTACAGGGCGCCGCCGGCTACACCTTC. Translating gives CASSVQGAAGYTF. This chain connects TRBV19 to TRBJ1-2, with D possibly TRBD1 on 6 matching bases. This CDR3 spans 13 amino acids. Between the trimmed V and J ends, which lost 6 bases and 8 bases, there was a span of 16 bases. Per the germline V gene, CDR1 is LNHDA and CDR2 is SQIVND (reference sequence).

This chain connects TRBV9 to TRBJ1-1; no reliable D call. Germline loops: CDR1 SGDLS, CDR2 YYNGEE. This CDR3 spans 13 amino acids. V was shortened by 4 bases and J by 8 bases, with 15 bases between the two germline ends. CDR3 nucleotides: TGTGCCAGCAGCCCCGCCCCCGTCGCCGAAGCTTTCTTT. Translated, it gives CASSPAPVAEAFF.

The chain has TRBV19 and TRBJ2-3; TRBD1 agrees at 7 bases. J was trimmed by 4 bases and V by 3 bases; bases with no gene match: 1. The CDR3 spans 13 residues. Germline CDR1 and CDR2: LNHDA and SQIVND (reference sequence). CDR3: CASSIQGADTQYF. For the CDR3, the DNA is TGTGCCAGTAGTATCCAGGGGGCAGATACGCAGTATTTT.

The chain combines TRBV12-3 or TRBV12-4 with TRBJ1-1; no reliable D call. Trimming pared 5 bases from V and 0 bases from J, leaving 7 bases between. The CDR3 consists of 13 residues. This chain's CDR3 is CASSLHMNTEAFF. The CDR3 bases are TGTGCCAGCAGTCTACACATGAACACTGAAGCTTTCTTT.

The rearrangement uses TRBV18 and TRBJ1-1, with D possibly matching TRBD1 (6 bases). The V end lost 0 bases, the J end lost 0 bases, and 14 bases lay between the germline ends. The CDR3 is 17 residues long. CDR1 is KGHSH and CDR2 is LQKENI in the germline V gene. In nucleotides, the CDR3 is TGTGCCAGCTCACCACCCCTGGCGGGGGGCATGAACACTGAAGCTTTCTTT. As protein: CASSPPLAGGMNTEAFF.

The V and J genes are TRBV3-1 (or the pseudogene TRBV3-2) and TRBJ1-3, with TRBD1 matching over 8 bases. The germline V gene encodes CDR1 LGHDT and CDR2 YNNKEL (reference sequence). The CDR3 is made up of 14 amino acids. V gave up 4 bases and J gave up 6 bases; unmatched junction bases: 5. The CDR3 region is CASSLGQGENTIYF. DNA for the CDR3: TGTGCCAGCAGCCTCGGACAGGGAGAAAACACCATATATTTT.

V gene TRBV28 combines with J gene TRBJ1-4; 9 nucleotides agree with TRBD1. Germline V gene lookup returns CDR1 MDHEN and CDR2 SYDVKM. The CDR3 is made up of 14 amino acids. The V segment lost 7 bases and the J segment 4 bases; nucleotides outside the gene matches: 4. CDR3 protein: CASNRDRVNEKLFF. In DNA form, the CDR3 reads TGTGCCAGCAACAGGGACAGGGTTAATGAAAAACTGTTTTTT.

The rearrangement uses TRBV6-2 or TRBV6-3 and TRBJ1-2; 9 bases are a match to TRBD1. Germline CDR1 MNHEY, CDR2 SVGEGT. V lost 5 bases and J lost 5; bases outside the gene matches: 0. The CDR3 covers 12 residues. CDR3 in DNA: TGTGCCAGCAGTGGGACAGGGTATGGCTACACCTTC. Its translation: CASSGTGYGYTF.

V is TRBV28 and J is TRBJ2-5; no clear D gene. CDR1 is MDHEN, CDR2 SYDVKM, per germline. V lost 5 bases and J lost 1, with 17 bases in between. This CDR3 is built from 16 residues. The DNA for the CDR3 is TGTGCCAGCAGTCCCCTCAGTTCAGGCCCCCAAGAGACCCAGTACTTC. This gives the protein CASSPLSSGPQETQYF.

V is TRBV5-5 and J is TRBJ1-2; 9 nucleotides line up with TRBD1. V lost 5 bases, J lost 0 bases, and 5 bases stayed unmatched. The CDR3 length is 15 residues. Germline values: CDR1 SGHKS, CDR2 YYEKEE (reference sequence). CDR3 nucleotide sequence: TGTGCCAGCAGGAGGACAGGGGACCCTAACTATGGCTACACCTTC. This gives the protein CASRRTGDPNYGYTF.

The chain uses TRBV7-6 and TRBJ2-1; D gene unclear. The V end lost 5 bases, the J end lost 3 bases, and 8 bases lay between the germline ends. Germline CDR1 and CDR2: SGHVS and FNYEAQ. This CDR3 is built from 13 residues. In DNA form, the CDR3 reads TGTGCCAGCAGCCCCCACAGCTACAATGAGCAGTTCTTC. This sequence encodes CASSPHSYNEQFF.

The chain has TRBV7-9 and TRBJ1-2; 8 bases align to TRBD1. This CDR3 is 14 amino acids long. CDR1 SEHNR and CDR2 FQNEAQ come from the germline V gene (reference sequence). V was clipped by 2 bases and J by 4 bases; unmatched bases: 3. The DNA for the CDR3 is TGTGCCAGCAGCTTACCGACAGGGGCCTATGGCTACACCTTC. Translated, it gives CASSLPTGAYGYTF.

This sequence joins TRBV7-8 and TRBJ1-2; the D is unclear. The length of the CDR3 is 15 residues. Trimming stripped 6 bases from V and 0 bases from J, with 14 bases between. Germline V gene sequence: CDR1 SGHVS, CDR2 FQNEAQ. CDR3 in DNA: TGTGCCAGCAGTAACCAAATCCAGTCTAACTATGGCTACACCTTC. This codes for CASSNQIQSNYGYTF. The full variable domain, with the rest looked up from reference TRBV7-8 and TRBJ1-2, is GAGVSQSPRYKVAKRGQDVALRCDPISGHVSLFWYQQALGQGPEFLTYFQNEAQLDKSGLPSDRFFAERPEGSVSTLKIQRTQQEDSAVYLCASSNQIQSNYGYTFGSGTRLTVV.

The CDR3 loop is CASSPDRGDLLTF. CDR3 nucleotide sequence: TGTGCCAGCAGCCCTGACAGGGGCGACTTGCTCACCTTC. J is TRBJ1-2 and V is TRBV11-2, with 8 nucleotides matching TRBD1. The CDR3 has 13 residues. V was pared by 5 bases and J by 13 bases, with 12 bases of the junction left unmatched. Germline assignment: CDR1 SGHAT and CDR2 FQNNGV. The full variable domain, in which reference TRBV11-2 and TRBJ1-2 provide the parts outside the CDR3, is EAGVAQSPRYKIIEKRQSVAFWCNPISGHATLYWYQQILGQGPKLLIQFQNNGVVDDSQLPKDRFSAERLKGVDSTLKIQPAKLEDSAVYLCASSPDRGDLLTFGSGTRLTVV.

V gene TRBV5-1 combines with J gene TRBJ2-7; D is perhaps TRBD1 (5 bases). This CDR3 spans 11 amino acids. The germline gives CDR1 SGHRS, CDR2 YFSETQ. V was trimmed by 2 bases and J by 6 bases, leaving 6 bases between them. CDR3 residues: CASSFQGEQYF. The CDR3 DNA sequence: TGCGCCAGCAGCTTTCAGGGCGAGCAGTACTTC. The whole variable domain, filled in from reference TRBV5-1 and TRBJ2-7, reads KAGVTQTPRYLIKTRGQQVTLSCSPISGHRSVSWYQQTPGQGLQFLFEYFSETQRNKGNFPGRFSGRQFSNSRSEMNVSTLELGDSALYLCASSFQGEQYFGPGTRLTVT.

This chain uses TRBV24-1 with TRBJ1-1; the D is unclear. The CDR3 consists of 11 residues. Per germline, CDR1 KGHDR and CDR2 SFDVKD. V lost 7 bases and J lost 5, with 7 bases in between. The CDR3 loop is CATRVRTEAFF. The CDR3 coding sequence is TGTGCCACCAGGGTCCGGACTGAAGCTTTCTTT.

This chain connects TRBV6-2 or TRBV6-3 to TRBJ1-2; D perhaps matches TRBD1 (5 bases). CDR3 length: 15 residues. Germline V gene sequence: CDR1 MNHEY, CDR2 SVGEGT. The V end lost 0 bases, the J end lost 4 bases, and 12 bases lay between the germline ends. The CDR3 DNA reads TGTGCCAGCAGTTACTCGGACACAGCGTCCTATGGCTACACCTTC. This codes for CASSYSDTASYGYTF.

The chain has TRBV7-8 and TRBJ1-6; D is ambiguous. Per germline, CDR1 SGHVS and CDR2 FQNEAQ. V lost 3 bases, J lost 8 bases, and 8 bases lay in between. This CDR3 comprises 13 residues. The CDR3 sequence: CASSLGGDSPLHF. DNA of the CDR3: TGTGCCAGCAGCTTGGGTGGGGATTCACCCCTCCACTTT.

The genes are TRBV30 and TRBJ2-7; D gene ambiguous. Trimming left V 0 bases short and J 4 bases short, with 10 bases between. Looked up from germline, CDR1 is GTSNPN and CDR2 is SVGIG (reference sequence). The CDR3 contains 13 residues. The CDR3 DNA is TGTGCCTGGAGTGTTGGACCCCCTTACGAGCAGTACTTC. Its translation: CAWSVGPPYEQYF.